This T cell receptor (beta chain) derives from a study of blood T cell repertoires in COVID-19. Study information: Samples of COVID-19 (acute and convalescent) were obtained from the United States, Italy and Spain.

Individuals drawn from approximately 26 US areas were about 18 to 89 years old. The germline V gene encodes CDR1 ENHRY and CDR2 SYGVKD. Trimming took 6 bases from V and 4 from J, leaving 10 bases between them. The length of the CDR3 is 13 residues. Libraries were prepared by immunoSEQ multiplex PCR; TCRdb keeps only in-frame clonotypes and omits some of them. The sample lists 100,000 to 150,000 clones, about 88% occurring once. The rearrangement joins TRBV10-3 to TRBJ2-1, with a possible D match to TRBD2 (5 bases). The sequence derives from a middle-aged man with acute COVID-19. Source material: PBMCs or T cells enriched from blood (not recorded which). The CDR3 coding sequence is TGTGCCATCAGCCTGGACTCTTACAATGAGCAGTTCTTC. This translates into CAISLDSYNEQFF.